Presented here are 18 T cell receptor beta chains from one specimen sequenced in a study of cytomegalovirus exposure and HLA in healthy donors. The PCR contained 60 Vbeta and 13 Jbeta primers. The method was immunoSEQ multiplex PCR; TCRdb's version includes in-frame clones alone and lacks a portion of them. The data contain around 160,000 clones, approximately 70% of them singletons. The sequencing sample was made of PBMCs. These receptors were taken from a woman aged 40-49 years in good health and CMV-seropositive.

The chain recombines TRBV7-9 with TRBJ2-7; 9 bases agree with TRBD1. CDR3 length: 16 amino acids. Germline CDR1 is SEHNR and CDR2 is FQNEAQ (reference sequence). Trimming took 5 bases from V and 7 from J; bases not matched to a gene: 15. The CDR3 nucleotides read TGTGCCAGCAGCCCAGCCGTCCCGGGACAGGGTCGGGAGCAGTACTTC. Translating gives CASSPAVPGQGREQYF.

The rearrangement uses TRBV18 and TRBJ2-6, with unresolved D. Trimming took off 6 bases at V and 2 bases at J, with 11 bases between the two ends. Germline loops: CDR1 KGHSH, CDR2 LQKENI. This CDR3 spans 15 amino acids. This CDR3 reads CASSPAVAGANVLTF. The CDR3 DNA is TGTGCCAGCTCTCCTGCGGTCGCTGGGGCCAACGTCCTGACTTTC.

This sequence joins TRBV11-2 and TRBJ2-1, with 12 bases matching TRBD2. The CDR3 has 16 residues. Germline loops: CDR1 SGHAT, CDR2 FQNNGV. The junction had 8 bases not matched to a gene; V was cut back by 4 bases and J by 7 bases. CDR3 sequence: CASSSTGTSGSNEQFF. The CDR3 DNA reads TGTGCCAGCAGCTCTACCGGGACTAGCGGGTCGAATGAGCAGTTCTTC.

With regard to this clone: A read error may produce the germline difference seen at one junction end. The chain employs TRBV27 and TRBJ1-2; no definite D call. CDR3 size: 12 residues. CDR1 and CDR2 from the germline V gene are MNHEY and SMNVEV (reference sequence). The CDR3 spells CASSLPGDGYPF. The CDR3 DNA follows: TGTGCCAGCAGTTTGCCCGGGGATGGCTACCCCTTC.

This chain uses TRBV27 with TRBJ1-2; TRBD1 matches at 7 bases. Trimming removed 5 bases from V and 4 bases from J; junction bases left unmatched: 7. Per the germline V gene, CDR1 is MNHEY and CDR2 is SMNVEV (reference sequence). The CDR3 length is 14 residues. Here the CDR3 reads CASSIRQGSYGYTF. The CDR3 DNA sequence: TGTGCCAGCAGTATCAGACAGGGATCCTATGGCTACACCTTC.

The J gene is TRBJ1-1, the V gene TRBV19; D is ambiguous. Germline V gene sequence: CDR1 LNHDA, CDR2 SQIVND (reference sequence). V dropped 3 bases and J dropped 1 base, with 9 bases sitting between them. This CDR3 has 14 amino acids. CDR3 sequence reads: CASSIPLRNTEAFF. The CDR3 nucleotides read TGTGCCAGTAGTATCCCATTGCGGAACACTGAAGCTTTCTTT.

The V gene is TRBV28, the J gene TRBJ1-6; maybe TRBD1 (5 bases). CDR3 length equals 16 residues. The V gene's germline CDR1 is MDHEN and CDR2 SYDVKM. The V end was cut by 3 bases, the J end by 2 bases, with 11 bases between. This chain's CDR3 is CASSFQGGTYNSPLHF. The CDR3 DNA sequence: TGTGCCAGCAGTTTTCAGGGAGGCACCTATAATTCACCCCTCCACTTT.

The V gene is TRBV7-2, the J gene TRBJ2-3; TRBD2 aligns across 7 bases. CDR3 length: 14 residues. V shed 3 bases, J shed 5 bases, and the junction held 5 bases outside the gene matches. Germline CDR1 reads SGHTA; CDR2 reads FQGNSA. The CDR3 spells CASSFGRAVDTQYF. The CDR3 DNA sequence: TGTGCCAGCAGCTTTGGGAGGGCAGTAGATACGCAGTATTTT. Full variable domain (outside the CDR3, taken from reference TRBV7-2 and TRBJ2-3): GAGVSQSPSNKVTEKGKDVELRCDPISGHTALYWYRQSLGQGLEFLIYFQGNSAPDKSGLPSDRFSAERTGGSVSTLTIQRTQQEDSAVYLCASSFGRAVDTQYFGPGTRLTVL.

CDR3 residues: CASSLRSSGNTIYF. CDR3 coding DNA: TGTGCCAGCAGCTTGCGGAGCTCTGGAAACACCATATATTTT. The chain couples TRBV5-4 to TRBJ1-3; D uncertain. The CDR3 spans 14 residues. The V gene lost 1 base and the J gene lost 0 bases, with 5 bases spanning the gap. Germline loops: CDR1 SGHNT, CDR2 YYREEE (reference sequence).

The genes are TRBV2 and TRBJ2-3, with TRBD1 identical over 7 bases. CDR3 length: 12 amino acids. Germline assignment: CDR1 SNHLY and CDR2 FYNNEI. Losses at the gene ends were 7 bases for V and 7 bases for J; bases not matched to a gene: 5. The CDR3 sequence: CASKGARNTQYF. In DNA, the CDR3 is TGTGCCAGCAAGGGGGCCCGGAATACGCAGTATTTT.

The V gene is TRBV6-5, the J gene TRBJ1-5; D call uncertain. CDR1 is MNHEY, CDR2 SVGAGI, per germline. The CDR3 spans 15 residues. The ends were cut back, 6 bases at V and 2 bases at J, with 14 bases in the middle. The CDR3 is CASRRDYSRNQPQHF. The CDR3 bases are TGTGCCAGCAGGAGAGACTATTCCCGCAATCAGCCCCAGCATTTT.

The gene calls are TRBV7-9 and TRBJ1-1; no definite D call. The ends were cut back, 1 base at V and 7 bases at J, with 16 bases in the middle. The CDR3 runs to 15 residues. The V gene's germline CDR1 is SEHNR and CDR2 FQNEAQ (reference sequence). The CDR3: CASSLVGPGGVEAFF. CDR3 in DNA: TGTGCCAGCAGCTTAGTTGGTCCGGGAGGAGTTGAAGCTTTCTTT.

This chain uses TRBV2 with TRBJ1-5; no definite D call. The CDR3 length is 17 residues. V lost 6 bases and J 2 bases, leaving 20 bases between the germline ends. Germline V CDR1 and CDR2: SNHLY, FYNNEI. CDR3 coding DNA: TGTGCCAGCAGCCGAATTTCTGGACTAGAGGGCAATCAGCCCCAGCATTTT. It translates to CASSRISGLEGNQPQHF. Together with reference TRBV2 and TRBJ1-5, the CDR3 gives the full variable domain: EPEVTQTPSHQVTQMGQEVILRCVPISNHLYFYWYRQILGQKVEFLVSFYNNEISEKSEIFDDQFSVERPDGSNFTLKIRSTKLEDSAMYFCASSRISGLEGNQPQHFGDGTRLSIL.

This clone was seen only once. V gene TRBV4-2 combines with J gene TRBJ2-1; TRBD2 aligns across 13 bases. The CDR3 length is 16 residues. The germline V gene has CDR1 LGHNA and CDR2 YNFKEQ. After removal of 3 bases from V and 5 bases from J, the junction contained 4 bases not matched to a gene. DNA for the CDR3: TGTGCCAGCAGCCAGGGACTAGCGGGGTCTAACAATGAGCAGTTCTTC. Its protein is CASSQGLAGSNNEQFF.

The chain has TRBV4-3 and TRBJ2-1; D not resolved. CDR1 is LGHNA, CDR2 YSLEER, per germline. Trimming removed 0 bases at V and 9 bases at J, with 6 bases between. This CDR3 region has 12 residues. CDR3 region: CASSQEGSEQFF. The CDR3 nucleotides read TGCGCCAGCAGCCAAGAGGGCAGTGAGCAGTTCTTC.

The chain couples TRBV27 to TRBJ2-4; TRBD1 aligns across 8 bases. V shed 7 bases and J 7 bases; nucleotides not matched to a gene: 6. The CDR3 consists of 13 residues. Germline values: CDR1 MNHEY, CDR2 SMNVEV (reference sequence). The CDR3, as DNA: TGTGCCAGCATAGGACAGGGATCTAACATTCAGTACTTC. Its translation is CASIGQGSNIQYF.

This clone was picked up one time. V and J are TRBV9 and TRBJ1-2; 10 bases line up with TRBD1. With 3 bases clipped from V and 2 bases from J, the junction kept 4 bases outside the gene matches. Looked up from germline, CDR1 is SGDLS and CDR2 is YYNGEE. The CDR3 runs 15 residues. CDR3 DNA sequence: TGTGCCAGCAGCGCCGGGACAGGGGCGAACTATGGCTACACCTTC. This encodes CASSAGTGANYGYTF.

This clone was observed a few times. CDR3 sequence reads: CASSMGTSGEQYF. As DNA, the CDR3 is TGTGCCAGTAGTATGGGGACTTCGGGCGAGCAGTACTTC. The J gene is TRBJ2-7, the V gene TRBV19; D possibly corresponds to TRBD2 (6 bases). Trimming shortened V by 3 bases and J by 6 bases, and 12 bases separated the two germline ends. CDR3 length equals 13 residues. Germline CDR1 reads LNHDA; CDR2 reads SQIVND (reference sequence).